The present entry profiles one T cell receptor (beta chain) with its context. Its antigen is unknown. This CDR3 comprises 15 residues. Germline assignment: CDR1 SEHNR and CDR2 FQNEAQ (reference sequence). Deletions cut 1 base from V and 2 bases from J, with 11 bases between. The sample originates from a study of blood T cells in healthy people across ages. Russia was home to the donors, healthy Caucasian individuals aged roughly 6 to 95. PCR was performed a second time for about 7 to 12 cycles using a sample-barcoded 5' primer and a J-beta primer mix. TCRdb re-analysed the 5' RACE reads in MiXCR, keeping a single row per CDR3 protein. The sample includes over 1.5 million distinct CDR3 sequences, around 50% of them seen just once. Study-level findings and limits: In long-lived donors, naive CD4+ cell counts and diversity exceeded those of aged donors.

The chain has TRBV7-9 and TRBJ2-5; D unresolved. The sequencing sample was made of blood. The source of this sequence is a woman aged 40 to 55 in good health. The CDR3 sequence: CASSLERLPQETQYF. CDR3 DNA sequence: TGTGCCAGCAGCTTAGAACGGTTACCTCAAGAGACCCAGTACTTC. The full variable domain, completed using reference TRBV7-9 and TRBJ2-5, is DTGVSQNPRHKITKRGQNVTFRCDPISEHNRLYWYRQTLGQGPEFLTYFQNEAQLEKSRLLSDRFSAERPKGSFSTLEIQRTEQGDSAMYLCASSLERLPQETQYFGPGTRLLVL.